This T cell receptor (beta chain) originates from a study of early T cells in non-severe SARS-CoV-2 infection. Study at large: Bulk RNA from unsorted whole blood was sequenced; chains were unpaired. Broader study findings: Matching against VDJdb likely underestimated virus-specific expansions, favoring anti-spike CD8.

Between the trimmed V and J ends, which lost 0 bases and 5 bases, there was a span of 11 bases. The CDR3 extends over 14 amino acids. The germline V gene has CDR1 SGDLS and CDR2 YYNGEE. This clonotype was seen many times. As yet, its antigen is unknown. Tagging with unique molecular identifiers was applied to individual cDNA molecules. TCRdb re-derived calls from the 5' RACE reads in MiXCR, one entry per CDR3 protein. The data contain tens of thousands of distinct CDR3 sequences, roughly 8% of them singletons. The origin of this receptor is an adult who was a healthcare worker with PCR-confirmed SARS-CoV-2 infection or an uninfected control (not recorded which). The chain uses TRBV9 and TRBJ1-1, with no clear D. Specimen: whole blood, collected at baseline. CDR3 sequence: CASSVGGVRTEAFF. CDR3 sequence (DNA): TGTGCCAGCAGCGTAGGTGGGGTGAGGACTGAAGCTTTCTTT.